This paragraph covers one TCR beta chain sequence. The data originate from a study of blood T cell repertoires in COVID-19. Study summary: Sites in the United States, Italy and Spain provided acute and convalescent COVID-19 samples.

Participants were placed into cohorts based on the clinical history they reported. Clones were sequenced by immunoSEQ multiplex PCR, and TCRdb holds only the in-frame ones, with some missing. The sample has around 190,000 clones, roughly 77% seen once. This CDR3 is 14 amino acids long. CDR1 is SGHTA, CDR2 FQGTGA, per germline. V lost 5 bases and J lost 4, with 14 bases in between. This sequence originates from a man aged 35 to 55 who had recovered from COVID-19. Material: PBMCs or T cells enriched from blood (not recorded which). V and J are TRBV7-3 and TRBJ2-5; D possibly corresponds to TRBD2 (6 bases). This CDR3 reads CASSPRGTLETQYF. Written as DNA, the CDR3 is TGTGCCAGCAGCCCCCGGGGGACTTTAGAGACCCAGTACTTC.